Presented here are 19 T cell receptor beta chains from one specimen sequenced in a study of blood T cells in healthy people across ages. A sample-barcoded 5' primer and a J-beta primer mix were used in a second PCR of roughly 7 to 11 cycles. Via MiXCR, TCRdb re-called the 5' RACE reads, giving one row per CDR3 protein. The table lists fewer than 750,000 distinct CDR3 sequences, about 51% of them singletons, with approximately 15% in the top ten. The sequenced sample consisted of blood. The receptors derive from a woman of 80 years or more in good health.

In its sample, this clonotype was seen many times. CDR3 DNA: TGCGCCAGCAGAATGCTGGGGGAGAGTACAGATACGCAGTATTTT. Translated, it gives CASRMLGESTDTQYF. V gene TRBV5-1 combines with J gene TRBJ2-3; D tentatively reads TRBD1 or TRBD2 (5 bases each). The germline V and J ends were trimmed by 5 bases and 3 bases, with 16 bases remaining between them. CDR1 is SGHRS, CDR2 YFSETQ, per germline. The CDR3 has 15 residues.

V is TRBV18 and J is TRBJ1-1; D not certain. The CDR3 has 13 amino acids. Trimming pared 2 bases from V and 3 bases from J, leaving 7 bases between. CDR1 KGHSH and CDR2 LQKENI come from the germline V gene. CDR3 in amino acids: CASSPGRYTEAFF. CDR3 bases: TGTGCCAGCTCACCAGGCAGGTACACTGAAGCTTTCTTT.

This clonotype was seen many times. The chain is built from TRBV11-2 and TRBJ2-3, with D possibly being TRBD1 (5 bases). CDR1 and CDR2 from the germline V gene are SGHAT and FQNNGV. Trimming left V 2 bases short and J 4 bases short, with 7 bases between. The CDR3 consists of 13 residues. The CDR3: CASSLIGADTQYF. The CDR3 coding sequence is TGTGCCAGCAGCTTAATAGGGGCAGATACGCAGTATTTT.

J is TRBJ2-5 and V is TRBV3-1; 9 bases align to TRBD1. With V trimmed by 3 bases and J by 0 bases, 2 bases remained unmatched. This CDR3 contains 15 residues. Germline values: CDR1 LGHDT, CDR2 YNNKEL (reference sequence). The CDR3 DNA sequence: TGTGCCAGCAGCCATCGGACAGGGGACCAAGAGACCCAGTACTTC. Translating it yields CASSHRTGDQETQYF.

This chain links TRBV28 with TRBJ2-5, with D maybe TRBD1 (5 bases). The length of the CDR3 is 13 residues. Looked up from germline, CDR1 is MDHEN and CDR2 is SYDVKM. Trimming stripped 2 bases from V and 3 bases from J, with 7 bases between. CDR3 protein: CASSLQGEETQYF. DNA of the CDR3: TGTGCCAGCAGTTTACAGGGTGAAGAGACCCAGTACTTC.

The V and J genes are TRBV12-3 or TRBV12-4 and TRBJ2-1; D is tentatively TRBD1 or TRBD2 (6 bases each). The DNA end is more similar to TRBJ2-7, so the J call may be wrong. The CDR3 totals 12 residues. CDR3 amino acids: CASRGGDNEQYF. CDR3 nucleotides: TGTGCCAGCCGGGGCGGGGACAATGAGCAGTACTTC.

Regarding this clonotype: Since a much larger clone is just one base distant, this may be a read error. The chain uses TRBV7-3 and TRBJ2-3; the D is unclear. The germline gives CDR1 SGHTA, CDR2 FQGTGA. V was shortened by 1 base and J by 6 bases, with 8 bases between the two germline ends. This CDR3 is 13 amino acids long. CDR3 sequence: CASSLSARDTQYF. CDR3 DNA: TGTGCCAGCAGCTTAAGTGCGAGGGATACGCAGTATTTT.

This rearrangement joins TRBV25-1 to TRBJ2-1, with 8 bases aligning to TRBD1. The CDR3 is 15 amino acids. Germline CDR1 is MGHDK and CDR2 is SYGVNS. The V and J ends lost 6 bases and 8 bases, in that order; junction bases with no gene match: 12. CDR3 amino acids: CASSGGTGIGDEQFF. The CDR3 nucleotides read TGTGCCAGCAGCGGTGGGACAGGAATAGGGGATGAGCAGTTCTTC.

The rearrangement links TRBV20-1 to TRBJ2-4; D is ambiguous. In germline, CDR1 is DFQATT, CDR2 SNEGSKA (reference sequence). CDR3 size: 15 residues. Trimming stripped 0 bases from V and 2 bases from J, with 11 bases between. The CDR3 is CSARDRAFSKNIQYF. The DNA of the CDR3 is TGCAGTGCTAGAGATCGGGCCTTCTCCAAAAACATTCAGTACTTC.

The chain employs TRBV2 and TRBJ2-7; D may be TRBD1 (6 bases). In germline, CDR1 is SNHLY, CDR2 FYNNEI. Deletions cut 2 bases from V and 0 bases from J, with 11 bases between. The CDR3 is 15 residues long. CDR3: CASSEYRAGSYEQYF. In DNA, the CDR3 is TGTGCCAGCAGTGAATACAGGGCCGGCTCCTACGAGCAGTACTTC.

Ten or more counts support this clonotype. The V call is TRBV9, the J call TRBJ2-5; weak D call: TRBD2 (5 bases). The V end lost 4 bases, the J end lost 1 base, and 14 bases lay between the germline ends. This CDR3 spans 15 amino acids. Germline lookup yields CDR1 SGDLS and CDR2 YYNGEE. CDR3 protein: CASSRWTAPQETQYF. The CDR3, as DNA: TGTGCCAGCAGCCGATGGACTGCTCCCCAAGAGACCCAGTACTTC.

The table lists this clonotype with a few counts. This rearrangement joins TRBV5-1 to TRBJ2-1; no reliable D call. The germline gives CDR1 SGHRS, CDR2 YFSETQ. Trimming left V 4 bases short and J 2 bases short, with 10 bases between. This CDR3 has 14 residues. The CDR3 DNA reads TGCGCCAGCAGCGTGGGTCAGGCCTACAATGAGCAGTTCTTC. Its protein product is CASSVGQAYNEQFF.

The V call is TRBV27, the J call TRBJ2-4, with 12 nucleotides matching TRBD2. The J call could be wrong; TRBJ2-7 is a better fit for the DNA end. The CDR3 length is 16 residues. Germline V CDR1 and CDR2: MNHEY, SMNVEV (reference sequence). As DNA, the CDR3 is TGTGCCAGCAGTTCCCGACTAGCGGGAGAGTCCTACGAGCAGTACTTC. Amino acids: CASSSRLAGESYEQYF.

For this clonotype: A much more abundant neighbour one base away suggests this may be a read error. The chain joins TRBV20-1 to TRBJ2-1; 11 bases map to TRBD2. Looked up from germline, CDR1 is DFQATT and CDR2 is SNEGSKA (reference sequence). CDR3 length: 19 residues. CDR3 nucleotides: TGCAGTGCCGTTCCAGCCGGGACTAGCGGCCCGAGCTCCTACAATGGGCAGTTCTTC. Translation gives CSAVPAGTSGPSSYNGQFF.

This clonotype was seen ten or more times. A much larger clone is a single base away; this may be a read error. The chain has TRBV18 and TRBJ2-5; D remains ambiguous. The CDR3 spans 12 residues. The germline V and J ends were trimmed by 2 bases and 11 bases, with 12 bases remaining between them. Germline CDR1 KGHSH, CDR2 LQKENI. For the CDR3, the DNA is TGTGCCAGCTCACCAGCCCAGAAGGAGCAGTACTTC. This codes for CASSPAQKEQYF.

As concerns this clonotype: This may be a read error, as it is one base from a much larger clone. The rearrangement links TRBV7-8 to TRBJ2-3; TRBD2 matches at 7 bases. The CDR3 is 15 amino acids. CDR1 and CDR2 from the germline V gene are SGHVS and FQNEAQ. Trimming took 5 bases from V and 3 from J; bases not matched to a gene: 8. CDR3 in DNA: TGTGCCAGCAGCCCCTCCACAGCGGGGACAGATACGCAGTATTTT. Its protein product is CASSPSTAGTDTQYF.

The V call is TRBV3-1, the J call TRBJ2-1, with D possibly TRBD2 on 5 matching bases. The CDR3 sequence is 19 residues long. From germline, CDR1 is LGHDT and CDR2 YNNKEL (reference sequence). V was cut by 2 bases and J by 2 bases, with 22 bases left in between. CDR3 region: CASSQTGRKVFSPYNEQFF. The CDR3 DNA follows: TGTGCCAGCAGCCAAACGGGGAGAAAGGTATTTAGCCCCTACAATGAGCAGTTCTTC.

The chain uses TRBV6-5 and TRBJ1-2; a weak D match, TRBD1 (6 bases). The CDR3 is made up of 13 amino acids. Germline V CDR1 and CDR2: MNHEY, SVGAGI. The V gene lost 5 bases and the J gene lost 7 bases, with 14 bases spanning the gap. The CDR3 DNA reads TGTGCCAGCAGTACCCTGGACAGCGGTGGCTACACCTTC. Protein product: CASSTLDSGGYTF.

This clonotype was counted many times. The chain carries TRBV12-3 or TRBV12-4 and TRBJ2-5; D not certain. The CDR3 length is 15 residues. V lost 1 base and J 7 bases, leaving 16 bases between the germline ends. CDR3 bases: TGTGCCAGCAGTTTAGTGGCAGGCAAACTTGGGACCCAGTACTTC. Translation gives CASSLVAGKLGTQYF.